The following is a TCR beta chain sequence with its context. Its antigen is unidentified. A much larger clone lies one base from this, so it may be a read error. The entry originates in a study of T cells in Graves' hyperthyroidism and ophthalmopathy. Trimming took 0 bases from V and 3 from J, leaving 9 bases between them. The CDR3 length is 14 residues. Germline values: CDR1 SGHAT, CDR2 FQDESV (reference sequence). General observations from the study: Most thyroid clonotypes that were expanded above 0.001 also turned up in blood.

The investigators amplified TCR beta CDR3 regions from RNA transcripts. The HTBI primer set was used in a first-round RT-PCR of the TCR CDR3. Each CDR3 protein is one row after TCRdb ran MiXCR on the multiplex PCR reads. The sample yields some 510,000 distinct CDR3 sequences, about 43% seen once. The sample consisted of peripheral blood or thyroid tissue (not recorded which). This receptor was identified in a woman aged 18 to 35 with Graves' hyperthyroidism. The chain recombines TRBV11-1 with TRBJ2-7; perhaps TRBD1 as D (5 bases). The CDR3 is CASSLATAIYEQYF. CDR3 DNA: TGTGCCAGCAGCTTAGCGACAGCCATCTACGAGCAGTACTTC.